The present T cell receptor (beta chain) was sequenced within a study of cytomegalovirus exposure and HLA in healthy donors. Study-wide findings and caveats: In a later analysis, at a false discovery rate of 0.05, 15,000 to 20,000 TCR beta sequences matched HLA alleles.

PCR involved 60 Vbeta and 13 Jbeta primers. Generated by immunoSEQ multiplex PCR, the TCRdb table keeps only in-frame clones and is missing some. This sample has about 160,000 clones, with approximately 73% found just once. As to this clone: Its specificity is not known.

Losses at the gene ends were 8 bases for V and 1 base for J; bases not matched to a gene: 3. CDR1 and CDR2 from the germline V gene are WNHNN and SYGVQD (reference sequence). The CDR3 contains 16 residues. The J gene is TRBJ2-6, the V gene TRBV10-1, with 12 bases lining up with TRBD2. The sample consisted of PBMCs. This TCR was recovered from a man between 45 and 60 years old in good health and CMV-seronegative. The CDR3 nucleotides read TGCGCCAGCGTCCTAGCGGGGGGGTCTGGGGCCAACGTCCTGACTTTC. Residues: CASVLAGGSGANVLTF.